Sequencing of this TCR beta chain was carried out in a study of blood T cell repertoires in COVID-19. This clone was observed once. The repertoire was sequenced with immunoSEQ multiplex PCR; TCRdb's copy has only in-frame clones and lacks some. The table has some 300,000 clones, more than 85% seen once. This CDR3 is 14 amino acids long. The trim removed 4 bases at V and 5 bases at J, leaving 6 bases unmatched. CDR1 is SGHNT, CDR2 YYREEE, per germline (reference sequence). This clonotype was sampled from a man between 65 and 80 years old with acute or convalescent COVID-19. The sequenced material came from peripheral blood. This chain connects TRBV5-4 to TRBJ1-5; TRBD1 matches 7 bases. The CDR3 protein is CASSLGGTDQPQHF. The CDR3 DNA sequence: TGTGCCAGCAGCCTAGGGGGCACGGATCAGCCCCAGCATTTT.